Presented here are 25 T cell receptor beta chains from one specimen sequenced in a study of preoperative IRX-2 immunotherapy in early breast cancer. Indicated treatment: preoperative locoregional IRX-2 cytokine immunotherapy. Produced via immunoSEQ multiplex PCR; TCRdb's table is partial and in-frame only. Among about 10,000 clones, roughly 80% were seen once, and the ten largest hold more than 5%. Sequenced here: lymph node tissue, sampled before IRX-2 immunotherapy. These TCRs come from a human donor with breast cancer.

This rearrangement joins TRBV23-1 to TRBJ1-2; D unclear. TRBV23-1 is an open reading frame whose function is uncertain. V dropped 6 bases and J dropped 0 bases, with 14 bases sitting between them. This CDR3 is built from 15 residues. The DNA for the CDR3 is TGCGCCAGCAGCCCGGGTTCAGGAGCTAACTATGGCTACACCTTC. This encodes CASSPGSGANYGYTF.

For the CDR3, the DNA is TGTGCCAGCAGCCAAGTCGCATCCCTGACTAGCGGATACGAGCAGTACTTC. As protein: CASSQVASLTSGYEQYF. The genes are TRBV11-3 and TRBJ2-7, with TRBD2 identical over 9 bases. After removal of 5 bases from V and 4 bases from J, the junction contained 15 bases not matched to a gene. The CDR3 extends over 17 amino acids. Germline V gene data show CDR1 as SGHNT and CDR2 as YENEEA. The entire variable domain, with the rest obtained from reference TRBV11-3 and TRBJ2-7, is as follows: EAGVVQSPRYKIIEKKQPVAFWCNPISGHNTLYWYLQNLGQGPELLIRYENEEAVDDSQLPKDRFSAERLKGVDSTLKIQPAELGDSAVYLCASSQVASLTSGYEQYFGPGTRLTVT.

Only a few counts were recorded for this clone. CDR3 region: CASSGNRDSYEQYF. The CDR3 bases are TGTGCCAGCAGTGGGAACAGGGATTCCTACGAGCAGTACTTC. V is TRBV11-3 and J is TRBJ2-7; TRBD1 might be the D (6 bases). The CDR3 runs 14 residues. Germline V gives CDR1 SGHNT, CDR2 YENEEA. With 6 bases removed from V and 1 base from J, the gap between germline ends came to 13 bases.

V is TRBV19 and J is TRBJ2-7; 10 bases fit TRBD1. CDR1 is LNHDA, CDR2 SQIVND, per germline (reference sequence). The CDR3 length is 15 residues. Losses at the gene ends were 2 bases for V and 4 bases for J; bases not matched to a gene: 5. CDR3 nucleotide sequence: TGTGCCAGTAGTATACCGGGACAGGGGTTGTACGAGCAGTACTTC. Translation: CASSIPGQGLYEQYF.

The rearrangement uses TRBV7-7 and TRBJ1-5; TRBD1 might be the D (5 bases). The germline CDR1 and CDR2 sequences are SSHAT and FNYEAQ (reference sequence). This CDR3 comprises 15 residues. The V and J ends lost 2 bases and 0 bases respectively, with 8 bases between them. As DNA, the CDR3 is TGTGCCAGCAGCTTAATGACAGTTAGCAATCAGCCCCAGCATTTT. This translates into CASSLMTVSNQPQHF. Supplemented by reference TRBV7-7 and TRBJ1-5, the full variable domain reads GAGVSQSPRYKVTKRGQDVTLRCDPISSHATLYWYQQALGQGPEFLTYFNYEAQPDKSGLPSDRFSAERPEGSISTLTIQRTEQRDSAMYRCASSLMTVSNQPQHFGDGTRLSIL.

The CDR3 DNA sequence: TGTGCCAGCAGCTTGCACAGGGCCACCTACGAGCAGTACTTC. It specifies CASSLHRATYEQYF. V usage is TRBV11-3 and J usage is TRBJ2-7; D is possibly TRBD1 (6 bases). Looked up from germline, CDR1 is SGHNT and CDR2 is YENEEA. Trimming shortened V by 3 bases and J by 2 bases, and 11 bases separated the two germline ends. This CDR3 region has 14 residues.

The sample holds a few counts of this clone. V gene TRBV18 combines with J gene TRBJ1-1; D ambiguous. Germline V lookup: CDR1 KGHSH, CDR2 LQKENI. The CDR3 loop spans 15 amino acids. V dropped 4 bases and J dropped 0 bases, with 12 bases sitting between them. CDR3 amino acids: CASSLEVHLNTEAFF. CDR3 sequence (DNA): TGTGCCAGCTCACTGGAAGTACATCTGAACACTGAAGCTTTCTTT.

The chain carries TRBV6-8 and TRBJ1-2; D possibly corresponds to TRBD1 (5 bases). The CDR3 extends over 15 amino acids. Germline V gene lookup returns CDR1 MNHGY and CDR2 SAAAGT. Between the trimmed V and J ends, which lost 6 bases and 3 bases, there was a span of 17 bases. The CDR3 DNA is TGTGCCAGCAGCCCGGGGCGCATCGTAGACTATGGCTACACCTTC. This sequence encodes CASSPGRIVDYGYTF.

Only one count was recorded for this clone. The gene calls are TRBV7-8 and TRBJ2-1; tentatively, D is TRBD2 (6 bases). Trimming took off 1 base at V and 9 bases at J, with 10 bases between the two ends. The CDR3 runs 13 residues. The germline V gene has CDR1 SGHVS and CDR2 FQNEAQ. CDR3 coding DNA: TGTGCCAGCAGCTTAGTCCTGGGGGGTGAGCAGTTCTTC. Amino acid sequence: CASSLVLGGEQFF. Using reference TRBV7-8 and TRBJ2-1 for the parts outside the CDR3, the full variable domain is GAGVSQSPRYKVAKRGQDVALRCDPISGHVSLFWYQQALGQGPEFLTYFQNEAQLDKSGLPSDRFFAERPEGSVSTLKIQRTQQEDSAVYLCASSLVLGGEQFFGPGTRLTVL.

The chain is built from TRBV11-3 and TRBJ1-2; D gene uncertain. Germline lookup yields CDR1 SGHNT and CDR2 YENEEA. V was pared by 7 bases and J by 0 bases, with 15 bases between. The CDR3 is 15 residues long. The CDR3 loop reads CASNLVYGANYGYTF. CDR3 DNA sequence: TGTGCCAGCAACTTGGTGTACGGAGCTAACTATGGCTACACCTTC.

The chain uses TRBV18 and TRBJ2-3, with 9 bases aligning to TRBD2. The CDR3 consists of 17 residues. The germline V gene has CDR1 KGHSH and CDR2 LQKENI. J gave up 1 base and V 1 base, and 6 bases lay outside the gene matches. CDR3 sequence: CASSPLRRTSGTDTQYF. For the CDR3, the DNA is TGTGCCAGCTCACCACTAAGAAGGACTAGCGGCACAGATACGCAGTATTTT.

The chain has TRBV19 and TRBJ2-6; D remains unclear. CDR3 size: 16 residues. V dropped 7 bases and J dropped 2 bases, with 15 bases sitting between them. Germline lookup yields CDR1 LNHDA and CDR2 SQIVND (reference sequence). The CDR3, as DNA: TGTGCCAGTATGTCCTGGTCAGGAGCTGGGGCCAACGTCCTGACTTTC. Its translation is CASMSWSGAGANVLTF. The whole variable domain, filled in from reference TRBV19 and TRBJ2-6, reads DGGITQSPKYLFRKEGQNVTLSCEQNLNHDAMYWYRQDPGQGLRLIYYSQIVNDFQKGDIAEGYSVSREKKESFPLTVTSAQKNPTAFYLCASMSWSGAGANVLTFGAGSRLTVL.

This rearrangement joins TRBV19 to TRBJ2-3; no firm D call. The CDR3 consists of 16 residues. Trimming took 3 bases from V and 0 from J, leaving 13 bases between them. Per germline, CDR1 LNHDA and CDR2 SQIVND (reference sequence). The CDR3 loop is CASSMERRSSTDTQYF. The CDR3 nucleotides are TGTGCCAGTAGTATGGAAAGGCGGTCTAGCACAGATACGCAGTATTTT.

The chain is built from TRBV28 and TRBJ2-1; possible D gene TRBD2, 6 bases. The length of the CDR3 is 14 residues. Trimming shortened V by 1 base and J by 6 bases, and 10 bases separated the two germline ends. CDR1 is MDHEN, CDR2 SYDVKM, per germline. CDR3 region: CASSLSSEINEQFF. The CDR3 coding sequence is TGTGCCAGCAGTTTATCTAGCGAGATCAATGAGCAGTTCTTC.

This clone was detected a few times. The chain has TRBV6-8 and TRBJ1-3; tentatively, D is TRBD1 (6 bases). Per germline, CDR1 MNHGY and CDR2 SAAAGT. V shed 4 bases and J shed 2 bases, with 12 bases lying between them. CDR3 size: 15 residues. The CDR3 is CASSLLGGTGNTIYF. CDR3 coding DNA: TGTGCCAGCAGTTTGTTAGGGGGAACTGGAAACACCATATATTTT.

This clone has just a few counts. The genes are TRBV11-3 and TRBJ1-1; D remains ambiguous. The V end lost 1 base, the J end lost 1 base, and 10 bases lay between the germline ends. CDR3 length: 15 residues. The V gene's germline CDR1 is SGHNT and CDR2 YENEEA. The CDR3 region is CASSLGRKENTEAFF. In DNA, the CDR3 is TGTGCCAGCAGCTTAGGAAGAAAGGAGAACACTGAAGCTTTCTTT.

CDR3 sequence: CASRAVGVGQPQHF. CDR3 bases: TGTGCCAGCCGCGCGGTCGGGGTAGGCCAGCCCCAGCATTTT. The chain links TRBV6-8 to TRBJ1-5, with D unresolved. The CDR3 sequence is 14 residues long. The V gene's germline CDR1 is MNHGY and CDR2 SAAAGT. Trimming pared 8 bases from V and 7 bases from J, leaving 18 bases between.

The genes are TRBV4-1 and TRBJ2-5; TRBD1 might be the D (5 bases). This CDR3 is 15 amino acids long. Trimming took 0 bases from V and 4 from J, leaving 12 bases between them. CDR1 MGHRA and CDR2 YSYEKL come from the germline V gene. The CDR3 DNA reads as TGCGCCAGCAGCCAAGATTGGAGTCAGGGAGAGACCCAGTACTTC. It translates to CASSQDWSQGETQYF.

This sequence joins TRBV5-1 and TRBJ1-1, with 9 positions matching TRBD1. The CDR3 is made up of 16 amino acids. Germline trimming cut 2 bases from V and 3 bases from J; bases unmatched to any gene: 8. CDR1 is SGHRS and CDR2 is YFSETQ in the germline V gene. The CDR3 here is CASSFLGTGLDTEAFF. The CDR3 DNA is TGCGCCAGCAGCTTCCTAGGGACAGGGCTTGACACTGAAGCTTTCTTT.

CDR3 sequence reads: CASSSGTYGYTF. Here the CDR3 DNA reads TGTGCCAGTAGTTCCGGGACTTATGGCTACACCTTC. The chain links TRBV19 to TRBJ1-2; a weak D match, TRBD1 (5 bases). Trimming removed 5 bases at V and 5 bases at J, with 9 bases between. This CDR3 is built from 12 residues. CDR1 is LNHDA, CDR2 SQIVND, per germline (reference sequence).

V and J are TRBV27 and TRBJ1-1, with D tentatively TRBD1 (5 bases). V was pared by 3 bases and J by 3 bases, with 11 bases between. Looked up from germline, CDR1 is MNHEY and CDR2 is SMNVEV (reference sequence). This CDR3 is built from 14 residues. The CDR3 region is CASSFLRADTEAFF. Here the CDR3 DNA reads TGTGCCAGCAGTTTTCTCAGGGCGGACACTGAAGCTTTCTTT.

This chain connects TRBV19 to TRBJ1-4; tentatively, D is TRBD1 (5 bases). V gave up 7 bases and J gave up 4 bases, with 10 bases separating them. Germline V gene data show CDR1 as LNHDA and CDR2 as SQIVND (reference sequence). This CDR3 is built from 13 residues. CDR3 nucleotide sequence: TGTGCCAGTAACAGGTACCTTAATGAAAAACTGTTTTTT. Amino acid sequence: CASNRYLNEKLFF.

V is TRBV10-1 and J is TRBJ2-1; 8 bases are a match to TRBD2. The CDR3 runs to 14 residues. V trimming: 4 bases; J trimming: 6 bases; junction bases outside the gene matches: 5. Germline-derived CDR1 and CDR2 are WNHNN and SYGVQD (reference sequence). This chain's CDR3 is CASSVSSGRNEQFF. The CDR3 DNA sequence: TGCGCCAGCAGTGTATCTAGCGGGCGCAATGAGCAGTTCTTC.

The chain has TRBV6-8 and TRBJ1-5; D is perhaps TRBD1 (5 bases). This CDR3 region has 15 residues. The V and J ends lost 6 bases and 8 bases respectively, with 20 bases between them. Germline values: CDR1 MNHGY, CDR2 SAAAGT. The chain's CDR3 is CASRDDPRGGKPQHF. The CDR3 DNA is TGTGCCAGCAGGGATGACCCAAGGGGTGGAAAGCCCCAGCATTTT.

The CDR3 coding sequence is TGTGCCAGCAGTGAGCTAGCGGGACGAGGAGAGCAGTTCTTC. This gives the protein CASSELAGRGEQFF. The V and J genes are TRBV6-8 and TRBJ2-1, with 9 bases matching TRBD2. The CDR3 totals 14 residues. Trimming at V came to 5 bases and at J to 10 bases, leaving 9 bases not matched to a gene. Germline assignment: CDR1 MNHGY and CDR2 SAAAGT.